The clone carrying this TCR beta chain has only one observation. The sample comes from a study of blood T cell repertoires in COVID-19. Libraries were prepared by immunoSEQ multiplex PCR; TCRdb keeps only in-frame clonotypes and omits some of them. In the table there are approximately 98,000 clones, 60% to 85% of which are singletons. V dropped 3 bases and J dropped 8; count of bases not matched to a gene: 9. The CDR3 totals 15 residues. The germline V gene has CDR1 KGHSH and CDR2 LQKENI. The V and J genes are TRBV18 and TRBJ2-1; 8 bases are shared with TRBD2. The specimen sequenced was peripheral blood. The receptor was isolated from a woman in her 40s with acute or convalescent COVID-19. CDR3 amino acids: CASSPGPGLEHEQFF. Written as DNA, the CDR3 is TGTGCCAGCTCACCCGGTCCGGGACTAGAGCATGAGCAGTTCTTC. Full variable domain (remainder filled in from reference TRBV18 and TRBJ2-1): NAGVMQNPRHLVRRRGQEARLRCSPMKGHSHVYWYRQLPEEGLKFMVYLQKENIIDESGMPKERFSAEFPKEGPSILRIQQVVRGDSAAYFCASSPGPGLEHEQFFGPGTRLTVL.